The rows below give T cell receptor beta chains drawn from one sample of a study of shared clonotypes between healthy human individuals. Sequencing was performed with immunoSEQ multiplex PCR; in TCRdb, only in-frame clones are kept and a portion is missing. This table has roughly 1.4 million clones, 98% appearing once. The sequenced material came from naive CD4+ T cells sorted from blood. The receptor set was obtained from a man aged 25-45 years in good health. Each CDR3 is given with its conserved first and last residue. The D gene is left open where the match is weak. Only some rows state a clone size, as once, few, many or a class for expanded clones.

cdr3_length d_call j_call v_call clone_size cdr3_nt cdr3_aa
17 - TRBJ2-7 TRBV10-3 - TGTGCCATCAGTGAGTCGGGAGGGGGGAGGCCCAAGGACGAGCAGTACTTC CAISESGGGRPKDEQYF
15 - TRBJ2-1 TRBV5-4 - TGTGCCAGCAGTATACCGTATAGAGGGGGGAATGAGCAGTTCTTC CASSIPYRGGNEQFF
13 - TRBJ1-1 TRBV14 - TGTGCCAGCAGCCAAGGGAGAAACACTGAAGCTTTCTTT CASSQGRNTEAFF
13 TRBD1 TRBJ1-2 TRBV5-1 once TGCGCCAGCAGACAGGGGACTAACTATGGCTACACCTTC CASRQGTNYGYTF
15 - TRBJ2-7 TRBV5-1 - TGCGCCAGCAGCCCAAACGCGGGACAAAGGAACGAGCAGTACTTC CASSPNAGQRNEQYF
14 TRBD2 TRBJ2-7 TRBV5-1 - TGCGCCAGCAGCTTTACTAGCGGGAGTTTCGAGCAGTACTTC CASSFTSGSFEQYF
17 TRBD2 TRBJ2-1 TRBV2 - TGTGCCAGCCTTCCCGCCTCGGGACTAGCGGGCTACAATGAGCAGTTCTTC CASLPASGLAGYNEQFF
16 - TRBJ2-7 TRBV4-3 - TGCGCCAGCAGCCAAGCCTTGGGGCCCAAGCCCTACGAGCAGTACTTC CASSQALGPKPYEQYF
14 - TRBJ2-5 TRBV7-3 - TGTGCCAGCAGCCGAGGAGAGTTTCAAGAGACCCAGTACTTC CASSRGEFQETQYF
14 - TRBJ2-2 TRBV6-6 - TGTGCCAGCAGTGCGATGTTACTCACCGGGGAGCTGTTTTTT CASSAMLLTGELFF
17 TRBD2 TRBJ2-1 TRBV7-9 - TGTGCCAGCAGCTTTGGTAGAGGGATAGCGGGAAACAATGAGCAGTTCTTC CASSFGRGIAGNNEQFF
15 - TRBJ2-1 TRBV15 - TGTGCCACCAGCAGAGCAGTTGGATCCTACAATGAGCAGTTCTTC CATSRAVGSYNEQFF
13 - TRBJ1-1 TRBV5-5 once TGTGCCAGCAGCTTGTGGGTGAACACTGAAGCTTTCTTT CASSLWVNTEAFF
16 TRBD1 TRBJ1-1 TRBV7-9 - TGTGCCAGCAGGCAAGACAGGGGACCTTACGACACTGAAGCTTTCTTT CASRQDRGPYDTEAFF
18 - TRBJ2-2 TRBV5-1 - TGCGCCAGCAGCTTGGAATTTCGGGGGCCCGCGAACACCGGGGAGCTGTTTTTT CASSLEFRGPANTGELFF
15 - TRBJ1-5 TRBV6-5 - TGTGCCAGCAGGGACCTTGGAGGGGCAAATCAGCCCCAGCATTTT CASRDLGGANQPQHF
18 TRBD2 TRBJ2-3 TRBV18 - TGTGCCAGCTCACCACCGATTCTCACTAGCGGGAGCACAGATACGCAGTATTTT CASSPPILTSGSTDTQYF
16 - TRBJ2-2 TRBV5-1 - TGCGCCAGCAGCCCTGGTGGGGGTTATGACACCGGGGAGCTGTTTTTT CASSPGGGYDTGELFF
15 - TRBJ2-1 TRBV11-2 once TGTGCCAGCAGCTCCACCCTAAGGTCCTACAATGAGCAGTTCTTC CASSSTLRSYNEQFF
17 TRBD2 TRBJ2-1 TRBV9 - TGTGCCAGCAGCCTCCGACTAGCGGCTCAACTGGACAATGAGCAGTTCTTC CASSLRLAAQLDNEQFF
15 - TRBJ2-5 TRBV15 - TGTGCCACCAGCCCCGGTGGGGGCGTCCAAGAGACCCAGTACTTC CATSPGGGVQETQYF
15 - TRBJ2-5 TRBV2 - TGTGCCAGCAGTGCGAGGGGGGGCAGTCAAGAGACCCAGTACTTC CASSARGGSQETQYF
14 - TRBJ1-5 TRBV28 - TGTGCCAGCAGCCTAGGGGTTAAACATCAGCCCCAGCATTTT CASSLGVKHQPQHF
14 - TRBJ2-3 TRBV5-1 - TGCGCCAGCAGCTTGGTTATCAGCACAGATACGCAGTATTTT CASSLVISTDTQYF
14 - TRBJ2-5 TRBV5-1 - TGCGCCAGCAGCTTATTGGGCGACCAAGAGACCCAGTACTTC CASSLLGDQETQYF
13 - TRBJ2-6 TRBV7-2 - TGTGCCAGCAGCTTAAAAGTGCGCCAGCTCGTTGCTTTC CASSLKVRQLVAF
17 - TRBJ1-5 TRBV7-2 once TGTGCCAGCAGCTTAGCCTCGGGGGCGTATAGCAATCAGCCCCAGCATTTT CASSLASGAYSNQPQHF
17 TRBD2 TRBJ2-2 TRBV4-2 once TGTGCCAGCAGCCAAGATATGCGGGGGGCGAACACCGGGGAGCTGTTTTTT CASSQDMRGANTGELFF
17 TRBD1 TRBJ1-5 TRBV19 - TGTGCCAGTACCAGAGGAGAGACAGGGGGCGTCTTTCAGCCCCAGCATTTT CASTRGETGGVFQPQHF
15 TRBD1 TRBJ1-4 TRBV2 - TGTGCCAGCAGCCAGGGACAGAAGATTAATGAAAAACTGTTTTTT CASSQGQKINEKLFF
14 TRBD2 TRBJ2-1 TRBV5-1 - TGCGCCAGCAGCTTGGTCTTAGCGGGAGGGGAGCAGTTCTTC CASSLVLAGGEQFF